The rows below give T cell receptor beta chains drawn from one sample of a study of blood T cell repertoires in COVID-19. The repertoire was sequenced with immunoSEQ multiplex PCR; TCRdb's copy has only in-frame clones and lacks some. The repertoire holds tens of thousands of clones, with 91% as singletons. Sequences were obtained from peripheral blood. These receptors all come from a human donor with active COVID-19. The donor label of this sample is uncertain. CDR3s include the opening cysteine and the closing phenylalanine or tryptophan. A D gene is named only where the DNA matches it firmly. Size is omitted from some rows. Given values are once, few, many or a class for expanded clones.

J,size,V,D,DNA,CDR3
TRBJ1-5,.,TRBV21-1,.,TGTGCCAGCAGCAAAGAAGGGCAGGGCATGGATGGAAAGGATGGCAATCAGCCCCAGCATTTT,CASSKEGQGMDGKDGNQPQHF
TRBJ1-4,.,TRBV14,.,TGTGCCAGCAGCCAAGATTTTCTAAATGAAAAACTGTTTTTT,CASSQDFLNEKLFF
TRBJ2-2,.,TRBV10-3,TRBD2,TGTGCGACAGGGACTAGCGGGGGGTCCACCGGGGAGCTGTTTTTT,CATGTSGGSTGELFF
TRBJ2-2,.,TRBV2,.,TGTGCCAGCAGAGAACAGGGATTCTCCGGGGAGCTGTTTTTT,CASREQGFSGELFF
TRBJ1-1,.,TRBV10-3,.,TGTGCCATCAGTGAACCCCAGACAGGGAACACTGAAGCTTTCTTT,CAISEPQTGNTEAFF
TRBJ1-1,.,TRBV5-4,TRBD1,TGTGCCAGCAGCTTGCCGGGACAGGCCATGAACACTGAAGCTTTCTTT,CASSLPGQAMNTEAFF
TRBJ1-1,once,TRBV19,TRBD1,TGTGCCAGTAGTATCGCCCTGACAGGGGCGTACACTGAAGCTTTCTTT,CASSIALTGAYTEAFF
TRBJ2-1,.,TRBV5-1,TRBD2,TGCGCCAGCAGCCAATCTACAACTAGCGGCCTCTACAATGAGCAGTTCTTC,CASSQSTTSGLYNEQFF
TRBJ2-7,few,TRBV2,.,TGTGCCAGCAGTGTCGGCGGGGCCCCCTACGAGCAGTACTTC,CASSVGGAPYEQYF
TRBJ2-2,.,TRBV5-1,TRBD1,TGCGCCAGCAGCTTGCAATTCTCCGGGACAGCCGGGGAGCTGTTTTTT,CASSLQFSGTAGELFF
TRBJ1-1,.,TRBV27,TRBD1,TGTGCCAGCAGCGGGACAGCTGAAGCTTTCTTT,CASSGTAEAFF
TRBJ2-5,.,TRBV3-1/TRBV3-2,TRBD2,TGTGCCAGCAGCCCCCCTGGCGGGGGGGCCGGAGAGACCCAGTACTTC,CASSPPGGGAGETQYF
TRBJ2-5,.,TRBV5-1,.,TGCGCCAGCAGCTTGAGTGTTGGGAGTTCAGAGACCCAGTACTTC,CASSLSVGSSETQYF
TRBJ2-6,.,TRBV7-3,.,TGTGCCAGCAGCCTTACTGGGGCCAACGTCCTGACTTTC,CASSLTGANVLTF
TRBJ1-2,.,TRBV13,.,TGTGCCAGCAGCTTGGACTTGAACTATGGCTACACCTTC,CASSLDLNYGYTF
TRBJ1-2,.,TRBV5-6,TRBD1,TGTGCCAGCTTGAGGGACAGGGACCTCTATGGCTACACCTTC,CASLRDRDLYGYTF
TRBJ2-1,.,TRBV6-4,TRBD2,TGTGCCAGCAGTGCCACCCCTGGCGCGGGGGGGTACAATGAGCAGTTCTTC,CASSATPGAGGYNEQFF
TRBJ1-1,.,TRBV10-3,.,TGTGCCATCAGCGACAACCCCCCCATGAACACTGAAGCTTTCTTT,CAISDNPPMNTEAFF
TRBJ2-2,.,TRBV5-6,TRBD1,TGTGCCAGCAGCTTCACAGGGGGCGCGAACACCGGGGAGCTGTTTTTT,CASSFTGGANTGELFF
TRBJ2-2,.,TRBV5-1,TRBD1,TGCGCCAGCAGCTCGGAGGGACAGGGGAACACCGGGGAGCTGTTTTTT,CASSSEGQGNTGELFF
TRBJ2-1,.,TRBV10-3,.,TGTGCCATCAGTGGGGACTACCAGGGGAATGAGCAGTTCTTC,CAISGDYQGNEQFF
TRBJ1-4,.,TRBV5-1,.,TGCGCCAGCAGCTTGTCTCCAGTCCGTAATAATGAAAAACTGTTTTTT,CASSLSPVRNNEKLFF
TRBJ1-5,.,TRBV4-2,.,TGTGCCAGCAGCCAAGATGGAGACCCCAGCAATCAGCCCCAGCATTTT,CASSQDGDPSNQPQHF
TRBJ1-4,.,TRBV5-5,.,TGTGCCAGCAGCTTTTCGGGGTCGTATGAAAAACTGTTTTTT,CASSFSGSYEKLFF
TRBJ2-3,.,TRBV6-2/TRBV6-3,.,TGTGCCAGCAGTTACGCCCGGGTTGGCCTGCCGCGGGATACGCAGTATTTT,CASSYARVGLPRDTQYF
TRBJ1-2,.,TRBV29-1,.,TGCAGCGTCATTGCTCAGGGCTCGTTTCGACCTAACTATGGCTACACCTTC,CSVIAQGSFRPNYGYTF
TRBJ1-2,.,TRBV4-1,.,TGCGCCAGCAGCCAAGAAGCAACTACCCGGGGTGGCTACACCTTC,CASSQEATTRGGYTF
TRBJ1-4,once,TRBV5-8,.,TGTGCCAGCAGCTTGACAGGTTCGGACGAAAAACTGTTTTTT,CASSLTGSDEKLFF
TRBJ1-2,.,TRBV29-1,.,TGCAGCGTTGGGGAACCCTCAGGCGGGGGCTACACCTTC,CSVGEPSGGGYTF
TRBJ1-1,.,TRBV7-9,.,TGTGCCAGCAGCCCCTGGTTTGGTCGGGCTTTCTTT,CASSPWFGRAFF
TRBJ1-2,.,TRBV5-1,TRBD1,TGCGCCAGCAGCCCCGACCCACAGGGGGATGGCTACACCTTC,CASSPDPQGDGYTF
TRBJ2-7,.,TRBV9,.,TGTGCCAGCAGGAGGTACGAGCAGTACTTC,CASRRYEQYF
TRBJ2-7,.,TRBV7-9,.,TGTGCCAGCAGCACCCTCCTTCAGGGCCACTACGAGCAGTACTTC,CASSTLLQGHYEQYF
TRBJ2-7,once,TRBV5-1,.,TGCGCCAGCAGCGTATACCAGGGGAGCTCCTACGAGCAGTACTTC,CASSVYQGSSYEQYF
TRBJ2-7,.,TRBV4-1,TRBD2,TGCGCCAGCAGCCCCACTAGCGCCGCCTACGAGCAGTACTTC,CASSPTSAAYEQYF
TRBJ1-1,.,TRBV6-1,.,TGTGCCAGCAGTGAAACTTTCGAGCGGGGCACTGAAGCTTTCTTT,CASSETFERGTEAFF
TRBJ1-3,few,TRBV7-2,.,TGTGCCAGCAGCTTAGTTAGGGGAGGAGGAAACACCATATATTTT,CASSLVRGGGNTIYF
TRBJ2-5,.,TRBV6-5,TRBD1,TGTGCCAGCGGATTACAGGGGGCAGGCCCAGAGACCCAGTACTTC,CASGLQGAGPETQYF
TRBJ1-6,few,TRBV5-8,TRBD1,TGTGCCAGCAGCTTACAGGGGGAATCACCCCTCCACTTT,CASSLQGESPLHF
TRBJ2-2,.,TRBV11-3,TRBD1,TGTGCCAGCAGCCGCCGACAGGGAAACACCGGGGAGCTGTTTTTT,CASSRRQGNTGELFF
TRBJ2-4,.,TRBV29-1,.,TGCAGCGTTGTCGAAAACATTCAGTACTTC,CSVVENIQYF
TRBJ1-1,once,TRBV4-1,.,TGCGCCAGCAGCCAAAGGGAGGCCACTGAAGCTTTCTTT,CASSQREATEAFF
TRBJ1-1,.,TRBV6-5,.,TGTGCCAGCGAGGAACCCCCAGACACTGAAGCTTTCTTT,CASEEPPDTEAFF
TRBJ1-1,.,TRBV27,.,TGTGCCAGCAGTACTGGACAGAATTACCTGAACACTGAAGCTTTCTTT,CASSTGQNYLNTEAFF
TRBJ1-2,.,TRBV28,TRBD1,TGTGCCAGCAGTTTCCAGGGGGCGGTCCGGCTCTATGGCTACACCTTC,CASSFQGAVRLYGYTF
TRBJ2-5,.,TRBV2,TRBD2,TGTGCCAGCAGTCCCGGGACTAGCGGAGAAGGGGAGACCCAGTACTTC,CASSPGTSGEGETQYF
TRBJ2-5,.,TRBV6-5,.,TGTGCCAGCAGTTACTCGAGCCCAGGTGGTGGAGAGACCCAGTACTTC,CASSYSSPGGGETQYF
TRBJ1-6,once,TRBV18,TRBD1,TGTGCCAGCTCATGGACAGGGGACGAGGATTCACCCCTCCACTTT,CASSWTGDEDSPLHF
TRBJ2-3,.,TRBV2,TRBD1,TGTGCCAGCAGAGGACAGGGGGCTTATCGAGATACGCAGTATTTT,CASRGQGAYRDTQYF